A selection of T cell receptor beta chains follows, all from one sample in a study of blood T cell repertoires in COVID-19. Clones were read by immunoSEQ multiplex PCR, and TCRdb kept only the in-frame ones, dropping some. The profile covers about 110,000 clones, with around 90% appearing a single time and approximately 5% taken by the ten largest. Sequenced input: peripheral blood. Source of these receptors: a human donor in a cohort sampled during active COVID-19. CDR3s include the opening cysteine and the closing phenylalanine or tryptophan. The D gene is left open where the match is weak. Clone size appears in some rows only: once, few, many, or a class for an expanded clone.

TRBD1 | TRBJ2-3 | TRBV19 | NA | CASRDRGTDTQYF | TGTGCCAGTCGCGACAGGGGAACAGATACGCAGTATTTT
TRBD1 | TRBJ2-7 | TRBV11-2 | NA | CASSSGQGNHEQYF | TGTGCCAGCAGCTCGGGACAGGGGAACCACGAGCAGTACTTC
NA | TRBJ2-1 | TRBV5-1 | NA | CASSDNMDNEQFF | TGCGCCAGCAGCGACAACATGGACAATGAGCAGTTCTTC
NA | TRBJ1-2 | TRBV5-6 | NA | CASSLWVEGFNYGYTF | TGTGCCAGCAGCTTGTGGGTCGAGGGCTTTAACTATGGCTACACCTTC
NA | TRBJ1-1 | TRBV18 | NA | CASTTPQNTEAFF | TGTGCCAGTACTACGCCGCAGAACACTGAAGCTTTCTTT
TRBD2 | TRBJ2-1 | TRBV12-5 | NA | CASGPRLEAASGASNEQFF | TGTGCTAGTGGGCCCCGCCTGGAGGCGGCTAGCGGGGCCTCCAATGAGCAGTTCTTC
NA | TRBJ1-5 | TRBV19 | once | CASSIPGSGVDSNQPQHF | TGTGCCAGTAGTATCCCCGGTTCAGGGGTCGATAGCAATCAGCCCCAGCATTTT
NA | TRBJ2-1 | TRBV19 | NA | CASSFPRPNEQFF | TGTGCCAGTTCTTTTCCCCGTCCCAATGAGCAGTTCTTC
NA | TRBJ2-3 | TRBV10-1 | once | CASSERSGNTDTQYF | TGCGCCAGCAGTGAGAGATCGGGGAACACAGATACGCAGTATTTT
NA | TRBJ1-6 | TRBV19 | NA | CASTDTGTQNSNSPLHF | TGTGCCAGTACCGACACCGGGACACAGAATTCGAATTCACCCCTCCACTTT
TRBD2 | TRBJ2-1 | TRBV25-1 | NA | CASSEFGSGGYYNEQFF | TGTGCCAGCAGTGAATTTGGTAGCGGGGGGTACTACAATGAGCAGTTCTTC
NA | TRBJ2-1 | TRBV4-1 | NA | CASSQLGLLRPYNEQFF | TGCGCCAGCAGCCAATTGGGACTCCTCCGCCCCTACAATGAGCAGTTCTTC
TRBD1 | TRBJ2-2 | TRBV28 | NA | CASSEDRANTGELFF | TGTGCCAGCAGTGAGGACAGGGCAAACACCGGGGAGCTGTTTTTT
TRBD1 | TRBJ1-2 | TRBV4-1 | NA | CASSQEGTGWLGYTF | TGCGCCAGCAGCCAGGAAGGGACAGGGTGGTTGGGCTACACCTTC
NA | TRBJ1-5 | TRBV7-9 | NA | CASSLTENSNQPQHF | TGTGCCAGCAGCTTGACAGAAAATAGCAATCAGCCCCAGCATTTT